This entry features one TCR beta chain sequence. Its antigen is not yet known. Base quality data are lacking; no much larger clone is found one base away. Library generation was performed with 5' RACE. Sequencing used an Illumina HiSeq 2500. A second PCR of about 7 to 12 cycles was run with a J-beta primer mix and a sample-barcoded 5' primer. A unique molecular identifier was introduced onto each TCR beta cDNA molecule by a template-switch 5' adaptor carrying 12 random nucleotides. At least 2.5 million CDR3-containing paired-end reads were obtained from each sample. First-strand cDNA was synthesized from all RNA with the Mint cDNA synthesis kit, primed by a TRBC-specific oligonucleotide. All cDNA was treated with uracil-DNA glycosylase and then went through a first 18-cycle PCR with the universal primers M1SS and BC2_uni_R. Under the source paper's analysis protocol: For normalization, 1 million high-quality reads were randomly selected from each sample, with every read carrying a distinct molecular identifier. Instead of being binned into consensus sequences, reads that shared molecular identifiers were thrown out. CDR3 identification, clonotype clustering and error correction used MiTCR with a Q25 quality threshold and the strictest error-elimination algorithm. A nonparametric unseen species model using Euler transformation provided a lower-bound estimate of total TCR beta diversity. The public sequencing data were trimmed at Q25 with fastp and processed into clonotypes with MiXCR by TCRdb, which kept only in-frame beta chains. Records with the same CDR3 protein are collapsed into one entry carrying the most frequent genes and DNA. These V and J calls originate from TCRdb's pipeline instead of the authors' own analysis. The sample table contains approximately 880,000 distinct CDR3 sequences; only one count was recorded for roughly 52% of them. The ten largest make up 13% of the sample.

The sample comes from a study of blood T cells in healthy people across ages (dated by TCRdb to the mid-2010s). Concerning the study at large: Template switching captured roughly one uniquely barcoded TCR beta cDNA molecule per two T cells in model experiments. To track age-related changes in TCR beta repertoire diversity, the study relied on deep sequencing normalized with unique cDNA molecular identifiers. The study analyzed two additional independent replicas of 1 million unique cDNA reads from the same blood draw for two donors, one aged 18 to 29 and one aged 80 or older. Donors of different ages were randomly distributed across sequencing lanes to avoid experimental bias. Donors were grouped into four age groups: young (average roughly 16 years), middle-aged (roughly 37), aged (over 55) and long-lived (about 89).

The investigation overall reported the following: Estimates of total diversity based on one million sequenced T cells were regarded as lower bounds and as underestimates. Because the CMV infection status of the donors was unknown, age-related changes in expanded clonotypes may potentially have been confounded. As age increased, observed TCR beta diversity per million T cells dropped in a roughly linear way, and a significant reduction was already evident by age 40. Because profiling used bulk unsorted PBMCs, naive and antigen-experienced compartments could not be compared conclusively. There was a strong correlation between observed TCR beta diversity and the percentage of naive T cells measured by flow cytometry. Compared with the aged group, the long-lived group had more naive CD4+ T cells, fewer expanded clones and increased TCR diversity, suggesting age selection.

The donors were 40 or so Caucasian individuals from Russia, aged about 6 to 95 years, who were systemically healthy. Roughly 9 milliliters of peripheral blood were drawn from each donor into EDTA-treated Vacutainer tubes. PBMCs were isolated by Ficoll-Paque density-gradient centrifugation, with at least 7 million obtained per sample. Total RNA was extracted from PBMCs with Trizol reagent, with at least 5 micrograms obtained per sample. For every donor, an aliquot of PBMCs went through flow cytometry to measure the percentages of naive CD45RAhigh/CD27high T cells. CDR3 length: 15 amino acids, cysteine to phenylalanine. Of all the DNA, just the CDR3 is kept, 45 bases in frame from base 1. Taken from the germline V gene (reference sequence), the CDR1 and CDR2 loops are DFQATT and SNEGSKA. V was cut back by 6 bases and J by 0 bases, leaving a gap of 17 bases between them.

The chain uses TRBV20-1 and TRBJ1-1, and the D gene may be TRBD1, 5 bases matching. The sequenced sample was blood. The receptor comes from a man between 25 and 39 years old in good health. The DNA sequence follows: TGCAGTGCCGGCGGGGGGAGAGGTATGAACACTGAAGCTTTCTTT. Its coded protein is CSAGGGRGMNTEAFF.